This T cell receptor beta chain was documented in a study of T cell changes during pregnancy in multiple sclerosis (dated by TCRdb to 2018 to 2020). Turning to the overall study: The study examined how the T cell repertoire changed over the course of pregnancy in women with multiple sclerosis.

Library generation was performed with the immunoSEQ multiplex PCR assay. TCRdb holds this immuneACCESS table with in-frame rearrangements only. Some clones are missing; in checked studies, unresolved V genes explain under half, and the rest has no known cause. The sample has about 41,000 clones on record, 89% of them singletons. Of the sample, approximately 0.64% is held by the ten largest clones. A note on this clone: No cognate antigen has been identified for it. Per-nucleotide qualities are absent, and no much larger clonotype sits a single base away.

The V and J ends are trimmed by 2 bases and 6 bases, leaving 11 bases between them. The germline V gene sets CDR1 to MNHNS and CDR2 to SASEGT. From cysteine to phenylalanine, the CDR3 is 13 amino acids long. CDR3 DNA only is kept here, 39 bases in frame from base 1. This clonotype was obtained from a female donor with multiple sclerosis, enrolled in a pregnancy study. The sequences come from CD4+ T cells from peripheral blood mononuclear cells, collected in the first trimester of pregnancy. The chain uses TRBV6-1 and TRBJ2-7; TRBD2 might be the D gene, on 6 matching bases. The CDR3 amino acid sequence is: CASSERGRGEQYF. Read as DNA, the sequence is TGTGCCAGCAGTGAACGGGGGAGAGGCGAGCAGTACTTC.